This T cell receptor beta chain comes out of a study of blood T cells in healthy people across ages. Study-wide points: Age advanced and TCR beta diversity per million T cells fell, roughly linearly.

Through a sample-barcoded 5' primer and a J-beta primer mix, a second PCR was run for roughly 7 to 11 cycles. Every sample gave at least 2.5 million paired-end reads containing CDR3. TCRdb re-called the 5' RACE reads through MiXCR, storing one row per CDR3 protein. The table records 800,000 or so distinct CDR3 sequences, around 25% of them present only once. Germline CDR1 LNHDA, CDR2 SQIVND (reference sequence). The CDR3 sequence is 13 residues long. Trimming shortened V by 1 base and J by 3 bases, and 7 bases separated the two germline ends. This clonotype came up a few times. What it binds is unknown. The study isolated at least 6.5 million PBMCs from each sample. A further study also used this sample, focusing on T cells of mothers and their children.

This rearrangement joins TRBV19 to TRBJ2-7; D is undetermined. The sequenced sample consisted of blood. The receptor was isolated from a boy younger than 18 in good health. The CDR3 nucleotides read TGTGCCAGTAGTATAGGGCAAGACTACGAGCAGTACTTC. It codes for CASSIGQDYEQYF.